The following is a T cell receptor (beta chain) sequence with its context. This specimen comes from a study of OX40 agonist ivuxolimab in advanced cancers. Looking at the study overall: Clinicians treated patients with ivuxolimab, an agonistic anti-OX40 (CD134) antibody. It was permissible to have had prior anti-PD-1, anti-PD-L1 or anti-CTLA-4 therapy, and 40% had some.

The CDR3 spans 12 residues. Germline CDR1 is MNHEY and CDR2 is SVGAGI. V was shortened by 5 bases and J by 6 bases, with 10 bases between the two germline ends. The sampling schedule covered blood at baseline, cycle 4 day 1, and cycle 7 day 1. Libraries were prepared by immunoSEQ multiplex PCR; TCRdb keeps only in-frame clonotypes and omits some of them. The table includes about 100,000 clones, roughly 94% detected once. The chain is built from TRBV6-5 and TRBJ1-2, with a weak D call TRBD1 (6 bases). The sequencing used CD4+ or CD8+ T cells sorted from blood, collected in a trial of the OX40 agonist ivuxolimab. This TCR derives from an adult with an advanced solid tumor such as melanoma, head and neck, liver or kidney cancer. The CDR3: CASSERTDGYTF. The CDR3 DNA sequence: TGTGCCAGCAGTGAACGGACAGATGGCTACACCTTC.